One and the same sample provided the 11 T cell receptor beta chains below, sequenced in a study of read filtering for tumor transcriptome and immune sequencing. From 350 to 500 ng of RNA, a library with molecular barcoded alpha/delta and beta/gamma adaptors was made. TCRdb processed the reads anew with MiXCR; each CDR3 protein has one entry. The sample shows around 38,000 distinct CDR3 sequences, approximately 15% of them seen only once. The source material was a population of CD138-negative cells sorted from bone marrow. These receptors were obtained from a donor aged 40 or over with multiple myeloma.

With regard to this clonotype: A much larger clone sits a single nucleotide away, making a read error possible. CDR3 in amino acids: CSAREPAGDADTQYF. The CDR3 DNA sequence: TGCAGTGCTAGAGAGCCAGCGGGAGACGCAGATACGCAGTATTTT. The chain couples TRBV20-1 to TRBJ2-3; 8 bases agree with TRBD2. The CDR3 is 15 residues long. Looked up from germline, CDR1 is DFQATT and CDR2 is SNEGSKA (reference sequence). V shed 0 bases, J shed 4 bases, and the junction held 6 bases outside the gene matches.

This clonotype appeared many times. This chain links TRBV20-1 with TRBJ2-5; 11 nucleotides agree with TRBD2. Germline V gene data show CDR1 as DFQATT and CDR2 as SNEGSKA (reference sequence). V shed 0 bases and J 4 bases; nucleotides not matched to a gene: 10. This CDR3 is 17 amino acids long. DNA of the CDR3: TGCAGTGCTAGAGATGGGAGGGGACTAGCGGTATCAGAGACCCAGTACTTC. It is translated as CSARDGRGLAVSETQYF.

This clonotype has a count of ten or more. The rearrangement joins TRBV7-9 to TRBJ2-5; D might be TRBD2 (5 bases). The V end was cut by 1 base, the J end by 5 bases, with 17 bases between. The length of the CDR3 is 16 residues. The V gene's germline CDR1 is SEHNR and CDR2 FQNEAQ (reference sequence). CDR3 in DNA: TGTGCCAGCAGCTTAGGAAGTATCGGCGGCGGGGAGACCCAGTACTTC. This codes for CASSLGSIGGGETQYF.

This clonotype was counted ten times or more. The chain is built from TRBV12-3 or TRBV12-4 and TRBJ2-7; 7 bases line up with TRBD2. This CDR3 spans 13 amino acids. The ends lost 6 bases at V and 3 bases at J; junction bases unmatched: 5. The CDR3 DNA reads TGTGCCAGCAGCTCCCGGACTAGCTACGAGCAGTACTTC. Translation: CASSSRTSYEQYF.

This clonotype was recorded many times. The rearrangement uses TRBV2 and TRBJ2-3, with TRBD1 identical over 8 bases. CDR1 is SNHLY and CDR2 is FYNNEI in the germline V gene. This CDR3 spans 14 amino acids. V was pared by 2 bases and J by 9 bases, with 7 bases of the junction left unmatched. CDR3 loop: CASSEISRGLTQYF. CDR3 DNA sequence: TGTGCCAGCAGTGAAATCAGCAGGGGGCTGACGCAGTATTTT.

This clonotype was seen ten or more times. The gene calls are TRBV20-1 and TRBJ2-3, with 9 nucleotides matching TRBD2. Germline CDR1 is DFQATT and CDR2 is SNEGSKA (reference sequence). CDR3 length: 15 amino acids. Trimming at V came to 0 bases and at J to 4 bases, leaving 5 bases not matched to a gene. The CDR3 here is CSAREGIAGADTQYF. The CDR3 coding sequence is TGCAGTGCTAGAGAGGGAATAGCGGGAGCAGATACGCAGTATTTT.

The table lists this clonotype with many counts. The V call is TRBV20-1, the J call TRBJ2-1; TRBD1 aligns across 9 bases. The CDR3 runs 11 residues. The germline V gene has CDR1 DFQATT and CDR2 SNEGSKA (reference sequence). With V trimmed by 6 bases and J by 13 bases, 7 bases remained unmatched. CDR3 sequence reads: CSASTGGSQFF. CDR3 in DNA: TGCAGTGCGTCGACAGGGGGATCTCAGTTCTTC.

The J gene is TRBJ1-6, the V gene TRBV20-1; D not certain. Per the germline V gene, CDR1 is DFQATT and CDR2 is SNEGSKA (reference sequence). V shed 3 bases and J shed 6 bases, with 9 bases lying between them. This CDR3 has 13 amino acids. CDR3 nucleotides: TGCAGTGCTAGTGTGTACGTTAATTCACCCCTCCACTTT. Translation: CSASVYVNSPLHF.

Turning to this clonotype: This could be a read error, since a much larger clone is one nucleotide away. The J gene is TRBJ2-1, the V gene TRBV19, with D possibly being TRBD1 or TRBD2 (5 bases each). The V and J ends lost 8 bases and 5 bases respectively, with 16 bases between them. The germline V gene has CDR1 LNHDA and CDR2 SQIVND (reference sequence). CDR3 size: 14 residues. CDR3 amino acids: CASGSLGTNNEQFF. The CDR3 bases are TGTGCCAGTGGATCTCTTGGGACCAACAATGAGCAGTTCTTC.

This clonotype appeared a few times. The V call is TRBV30, the J call TRBJ1-1, with D uncertain. The CDR3 has 12 residues. In germline, CDR1 is GTSNPN, CDR2 SVGIG (reference sequence). V lost 0 bases, J lost 1 base, and 3 bases lay in between. The CDR3 sequence is CAWSVGNTEAFF. CDR3 DNA sequence: TGTGCCTGGAGTGTCGGGAACACTGAAGCTTTCTTT. The variable domain in full, completed from reference TRBV30 and TRBJ1-1, reads SQTIHQWPATLVQPVGSPLSLECTVEGTSNPNLYWYRQAAGRGLQLLFYSVGIGQISSEVPQNLSASRPQDRQFILSSKKLLLSDSGFYLCAWSVGNTEAFFGQGTRLTVV.

This clonotype was recorded many times. The gene calls are TRBV4-1 and TRBJ2-1; 9 positions agree with TRBD2. The CDR3 loop spans 17 amino acids. With 2 bases clipped from V and 6 bases from J, the junction kept 11 bases outside the gene matches. Looked up from germline, CDR1 is MGHRA and CDR2 is YSYEKL. CDR3 sequence (DNA): TGCGCCAGCAGCCAATACTACTGGGCGGGAGGGTTCAATGAGCAGTTCTTC. Translating gives CASSQYYWAGGFNEQFF.